Listed below are T cell receptor beta chains from one sample, sequenced in a study of blood T cell repertoires in COVID-19. Here immunoSEQ multiplex PCR was the method, and the copy in TCRdb shows in-frame clones only, minus some. This sample carries tens of thousands of clones, 80% to 90% of them seen once, and the ten largest clones take 1.5% to 2%. Sequencing input: peripheral blood. The receptors derive from a woman older than 75 with active or convalescent COVID-19. CDR3s leave out the opening cysteine and the closing phenylalanine or tryptophan. The order of the fields is V gene, D gene, J gene, clone size, CDR3 protein. The D gene is left open where the match is weak. Size is stated for part of the rows, as once, few or many counts, or as a class when the clone is expanded.

v_call: TRBV7-9; d_call: -; j_call: TRBJ2-5; clone_size: -; cdr3_aa: ASSTDGEETQY
v_call: TRBV13; d_call: TRBD1; j_call: TRBJ1-1; clone_size: -; cdr3_aa: ASSPQGVSSEAF
v_call: TRBV13; d_call: -; j_call: TRBJ1-2; clone_size: -; cdr3_aa: ASSLGSGTFDYGYT
v_call: TRBV7-2; d_call: -; j_call: TRBJ2-5; clone_size: -; cdr3_aa: ASSLGGATETQY
v_call: TRBV10-3; d_call: -; j_call: TRBJ1-2; clone_size: -; cdr3_aa: AISDPRTLVHT
v_call: TRBV10-3; d_call: -; j_call: TRBJ2-3; clone_size: -; cdr3_aa: ATRGVAATDTQY
v_call: TRBV20-1; d_call: -; j_call: TRBJ1-2; clone_size: -; cdr3_aa: SANRVGGYT
v_call: TRBV5-6; d_call: -; j_call: TRBJ2-7; clone_size: -; cdr3_aa: ASSFTGGNHEQY
v_call: TRBV5-4; d_call: -; j_call: TRBJ2-6; clone_size: -; cdr3_aa: ASSRGGSPSGANVLT
v_call: TRBV18; d_call: -; j_call: TRBJ1-1; clone_size: -; cdr3_aa: ASSPPSIGTEAF
v_call: TRBV19; d_call: -; j_call: TRBJ1-2; clone_size: -; cdr3_aa: ASSIGQGEGYT
v_call: TRBV5-4; d_call: -; j_call: TRBJ2-3; clone_size: -; cdr3_aa: ASRSQGSDTQY
v_call: TRBV7-2; d_call: -; j_call: TRBJ1-2; clone_size: -; cdr3_aa: ASRQWGVDYGYT
v_call: TRBV7-2; d_call: TRBD1; j_call: TRBJ1-2; clone_size: once; cdr3_aa: ASSLDPGTGLHGYT
v_call: TRBV29-1; d_call: TRBD1; j_call: TRBJ1-1; clone_size: -; cdr3_aa: SVRALGGRTEAF
v_call: TRBV6-5; d_call: -; j_call: TRBJ1-1; clone_size: -; cdr3_aa: ASSSTIEAF
v_call: TRBV30; d_call: TRBD1; j_call: TRBJ1-1; clone_size: -; cdr3_aa: AWSWGGQAKAF
v_call: TRBV5-1; d_call: TRBD2; j_call: TRBJ2-3; clone_size: -; cdr3_aa: ASSLFPSAGETDTQY
v_call: TRBV11-2; d_call: -; j_call: TRBJ1-2; clone_size: few; cdr3_aa: ASSLRQGYGYT
v_call: TRBV7-3; d_call: -; j_call: TRBJ1-5; clone_size: -; cdr3_aa: ASTKPRLDQGGSNQPQH
v_call: TRBV20-1; d_call: -; j_call: TRBJ1-2; clone_size: -; cdr3_aa: SAMGLTGYT
v_call: TRBV5-1; d_call: TRBD1; j_call: TRBJ2-5; clone_size: -; cdr3_aa: ASSTTGAETQY
v_call: TRBV11-2; d_call: -; j_call: TRBJ1-1; clone_size: once; cdr3_aa: ASSLGQGLNTEAF